This TCR beta chain was identified in a study of blood T cell repertoires in COVID-19. Study background: COVID-19 samples from acute and convalescent phases originated in the United States, Italy and Spain. T cells, B-cell-depleted T cells, or PBMCs provided the cDNA or gDNA that served as material.

The CDR3 totals 18 residues. CDR1 MNHNS and CDR2 SASEGT come from the germline V gene. V was trimmed by 3 bases and J by 0 bases, leaving 15 bases between them. This clone was seen just once. Data came from immunoSEQ multiplex PCR; TCRdb stores just in-frame clones and leaves some out. The sample shows 150,000 to 200,000 clones, 90% of them seen only once. The receptor was derived from a man between 50 and 59 years old with acute or convalescent COVID-19. Sequencing was performed on peripheral blood. V usage is TRBV6-1 and J usage is TRBJ1-6; a possible D gene is TRBD1 (6 bases). The chain's CDR3 is CASSEADSWSSYNSPLHF. CDR3 sequence (DNA): TGTGCCAGCAGTGAGGCGGACAGTTGGAGCTCCTATAATTCACCCCTCCACTTT.